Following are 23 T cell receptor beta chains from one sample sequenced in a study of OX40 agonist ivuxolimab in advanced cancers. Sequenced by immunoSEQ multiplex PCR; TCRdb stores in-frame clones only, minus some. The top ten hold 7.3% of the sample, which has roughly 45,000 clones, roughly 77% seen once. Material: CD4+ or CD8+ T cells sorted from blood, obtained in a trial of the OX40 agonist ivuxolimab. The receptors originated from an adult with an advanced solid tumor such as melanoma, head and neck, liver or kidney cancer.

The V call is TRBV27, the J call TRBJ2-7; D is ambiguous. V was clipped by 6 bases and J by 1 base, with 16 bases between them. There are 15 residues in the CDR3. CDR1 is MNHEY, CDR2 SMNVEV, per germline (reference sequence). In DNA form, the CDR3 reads TGTGCCAGCAGCCAAGGGCCGATGGAATCCTACGAGCAGTACTTC. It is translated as CASSQGPMESYEQYF.

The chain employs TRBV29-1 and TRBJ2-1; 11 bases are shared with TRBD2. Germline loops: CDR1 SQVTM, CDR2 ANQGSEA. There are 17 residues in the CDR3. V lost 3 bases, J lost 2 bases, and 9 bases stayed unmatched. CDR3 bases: TGCAGCGTTGAGAGATCGCCGGGACTAGCGGCCTACAATGAGCAGTTCTTC. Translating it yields CSVERSPGLAAYNEQFF.

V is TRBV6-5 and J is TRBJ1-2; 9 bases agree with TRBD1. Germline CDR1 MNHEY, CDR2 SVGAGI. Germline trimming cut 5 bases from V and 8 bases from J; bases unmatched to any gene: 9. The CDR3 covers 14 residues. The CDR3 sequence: CASSPRGQGKGYTF. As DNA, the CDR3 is TGTGCCAGCAGTCCCCGCGGACAGGGGAAAGGCTACACCTTC.

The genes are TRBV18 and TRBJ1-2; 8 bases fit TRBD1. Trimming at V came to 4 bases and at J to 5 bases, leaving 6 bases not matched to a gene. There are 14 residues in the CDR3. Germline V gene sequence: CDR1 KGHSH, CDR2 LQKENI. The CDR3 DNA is TGTGCCAGCTCACTGGGACAGGAAGAATATGGCTACACCTTC. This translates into CASSLGQEEYGYTF.

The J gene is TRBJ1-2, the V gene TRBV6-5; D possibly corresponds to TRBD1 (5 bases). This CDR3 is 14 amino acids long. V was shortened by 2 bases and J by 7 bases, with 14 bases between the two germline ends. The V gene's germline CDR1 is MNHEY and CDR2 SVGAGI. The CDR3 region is CASSYPGTVGGYTF. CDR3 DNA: TGTGCCAGCAGTTACCCCGGGACGGTCGGTGGCTACACCTTC.

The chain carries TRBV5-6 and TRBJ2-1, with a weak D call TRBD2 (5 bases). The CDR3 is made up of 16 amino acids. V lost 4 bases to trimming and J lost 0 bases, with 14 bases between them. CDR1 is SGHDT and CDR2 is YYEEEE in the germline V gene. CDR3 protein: CASSRFEGNSYNEQFF. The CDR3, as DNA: TGTGCCAGCAGCAGGTTCGAGGGAAACTCCTACAATGAGCAGTTCTTC.

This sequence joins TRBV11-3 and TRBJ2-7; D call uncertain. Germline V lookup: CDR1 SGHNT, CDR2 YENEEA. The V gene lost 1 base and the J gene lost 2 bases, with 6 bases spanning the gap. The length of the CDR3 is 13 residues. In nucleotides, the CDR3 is TGTGCCAGCAGCTTAGCCCATACCTACGAGCAGTACTTC. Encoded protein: CASSLAHTYEQYF.

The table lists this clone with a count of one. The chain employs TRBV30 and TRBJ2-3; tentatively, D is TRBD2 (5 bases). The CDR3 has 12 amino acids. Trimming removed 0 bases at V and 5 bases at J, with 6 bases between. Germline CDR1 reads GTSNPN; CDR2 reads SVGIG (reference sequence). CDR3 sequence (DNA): TGTGCCTGGAGTGTACGGGGAGATACGCAGTATTTT. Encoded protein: CAWSVRGDTQYF.

DNA of the CDR3: TGTGCCAGCGGGCGCGGAGGAGTTCCCACTGAAGCTTTCTTT. Protein sequence: CASGRGGVPTEAFF. The rearrangement uses TRBV9 and TRBJ1-1; D is ambiguous. The CDR3 covers 14 residues. Trimming stripped 7 bases from V and 4 bases from J, with 17 bases between. Germline assignment: CDR1 SGDLS and CDR2 YYNGEE.

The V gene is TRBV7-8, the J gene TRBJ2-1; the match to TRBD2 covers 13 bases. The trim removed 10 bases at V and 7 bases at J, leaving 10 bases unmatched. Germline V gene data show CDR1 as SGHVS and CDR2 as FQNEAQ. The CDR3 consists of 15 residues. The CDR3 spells CATSLGTSGVNEQFF. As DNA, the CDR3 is TGTGCCACCTCACTCGGGACTAGCGGGGTAAATGAGCAGTTCTTC.

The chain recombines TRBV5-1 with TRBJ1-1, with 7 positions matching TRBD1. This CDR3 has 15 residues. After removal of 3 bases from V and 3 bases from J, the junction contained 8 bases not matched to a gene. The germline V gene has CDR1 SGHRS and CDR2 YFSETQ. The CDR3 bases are TGCGCCAGCAGCTGGAGTCCCGGGACAGACACTGAAGCTTTCTTT. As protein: CASSWSPGTDTEAFF.

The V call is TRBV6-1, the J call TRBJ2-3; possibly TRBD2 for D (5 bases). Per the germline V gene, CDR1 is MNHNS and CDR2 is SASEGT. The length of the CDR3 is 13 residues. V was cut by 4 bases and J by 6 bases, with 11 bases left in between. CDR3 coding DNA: TGTGCCAGCAGTGCTGGACTGGGGGATACGCAGTATTTT. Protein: CASSAGLGDTQYF.

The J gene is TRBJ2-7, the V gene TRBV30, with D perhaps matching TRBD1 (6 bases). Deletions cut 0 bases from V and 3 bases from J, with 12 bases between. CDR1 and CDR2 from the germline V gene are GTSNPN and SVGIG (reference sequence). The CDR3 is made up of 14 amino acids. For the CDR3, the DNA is TGTGCCTGGAGTGTGGCAGGGGCTGTCTACGAGCAGTACTTC. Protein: CAWSVAGAVYEQYF.

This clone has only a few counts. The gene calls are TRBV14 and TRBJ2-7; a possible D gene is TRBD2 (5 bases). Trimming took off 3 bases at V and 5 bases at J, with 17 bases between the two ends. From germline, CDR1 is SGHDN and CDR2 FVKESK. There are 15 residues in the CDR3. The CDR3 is CASSQPGGLKNEQYF. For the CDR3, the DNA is TGTGCCAGCAGCCAGCCTGGCGGGCTTAAGAACGAGCAGTACTTC.

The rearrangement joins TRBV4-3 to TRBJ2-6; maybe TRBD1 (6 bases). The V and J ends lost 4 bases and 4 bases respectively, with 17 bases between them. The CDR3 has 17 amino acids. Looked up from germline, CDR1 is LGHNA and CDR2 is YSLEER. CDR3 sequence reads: CASSRSKGGRGANVLTF. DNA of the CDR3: TGCGCCAGCAGCCGATCCAAAGGGGGTAGGGGGGCCAACGTCCTGACTTTC.

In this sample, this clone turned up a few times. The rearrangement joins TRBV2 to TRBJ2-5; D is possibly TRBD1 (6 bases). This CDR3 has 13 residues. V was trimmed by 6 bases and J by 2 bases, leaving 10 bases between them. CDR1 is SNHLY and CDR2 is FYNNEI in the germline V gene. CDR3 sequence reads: CASSRDRQETQYF. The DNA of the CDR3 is TGTGCCAGCAGCCGCGACAGGCAAGAGACCCAGTACTTC.

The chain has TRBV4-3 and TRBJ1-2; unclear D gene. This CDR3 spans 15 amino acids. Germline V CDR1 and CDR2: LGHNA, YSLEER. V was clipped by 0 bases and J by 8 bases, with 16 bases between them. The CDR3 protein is CASSQDRWPTGGYTF. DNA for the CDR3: TGCGCCAGCAGCCAAGATCGCTGGCCCACTGGAGGCTACACCTTC.

CDR3 sequence: CASSPGAGVTDTQYF. In DNA form, the CDR3 reads TGTGCCAGCAGCCCGGGGGCCGGGGTCACAGATACGCAGTATTTT. V usage is TRBV27 and J usage is TRBJ2-3; perhaps D is TRBD1 or TRBD2 (6 bases each). This CDR3 has 15 amino acids. V dropped 6 bases and J dropped 2 bases, with 15 bases sitting between them. Germline CDR1 reads MNHEY; CDR2 reads SMNVEV (reference sequence).

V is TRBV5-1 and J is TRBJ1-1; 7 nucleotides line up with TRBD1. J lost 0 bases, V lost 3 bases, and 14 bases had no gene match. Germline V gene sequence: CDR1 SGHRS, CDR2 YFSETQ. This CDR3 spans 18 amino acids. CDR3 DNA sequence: TGCGCCAGCAGCTCGGCGGGCTTACAGGGGAGTATGAACACTGAAGCTTTCTTT. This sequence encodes CASSSAGLQGSMNTEAFF. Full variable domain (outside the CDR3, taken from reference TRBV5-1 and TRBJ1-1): KAGVTQTPRYLIKTRGQQVTLSCSPISGHRSVSWYQQTPGQGLQFLFEYFSETQRNKGNFPGRFSGRQFSNSRSEMNVSTLELGDSALYLCASSSAGLQGSMNTEAFFGQGTRLTVV.

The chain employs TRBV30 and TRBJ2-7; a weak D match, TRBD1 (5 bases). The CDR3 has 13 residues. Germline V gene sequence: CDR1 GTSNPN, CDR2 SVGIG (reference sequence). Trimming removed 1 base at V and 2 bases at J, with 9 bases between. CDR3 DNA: TGTGCCTGGAGTGAGACAGTCGCCTACGAGCAGTACTTC. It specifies CAWSETVAYEQYF.

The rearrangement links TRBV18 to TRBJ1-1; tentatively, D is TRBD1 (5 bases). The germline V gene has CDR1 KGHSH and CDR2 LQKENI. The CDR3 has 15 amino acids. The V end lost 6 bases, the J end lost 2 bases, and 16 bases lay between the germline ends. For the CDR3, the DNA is TGTGCCAGCTCTCCGAGGGGCGGTGATAACACTGAAGCTTTCTTT. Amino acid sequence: CASSPRGGDNTEAFF.

The CDR3 nucleotides are TGCGCCAGCAGCTTGGCAGACTCGAGGGTTGAGCAGTTCTTC. Encoded protein: CASSLADSRVEQFF. The J gene is TRBJ2-1, the V gene TRBV5-1, with D maybe TRBD2 (5 bases). In germline, CDR1 is SGHRS, CDR2 YFSETQ. There are 14 residues in the CDR3. V dropped 0 bases and J dropped 9 bases, with 13 bases sitting between them. Full variable domain (remainder filled in from reference TRBV5-1 and TRBJ2-1): KAGVTQTPRYLIKTRGQQVTLSCSPISGHRSVSWYQQTPGQGLQFLFEYFSETQRNKGNFPGRFSGRQFSNSRSEMNVSTLELGDSALYLCASSLADSRVEQFFGPGTRLTVL.

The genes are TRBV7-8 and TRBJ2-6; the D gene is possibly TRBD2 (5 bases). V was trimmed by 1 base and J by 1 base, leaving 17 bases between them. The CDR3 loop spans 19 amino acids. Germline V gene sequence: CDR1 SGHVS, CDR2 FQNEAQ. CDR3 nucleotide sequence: TGTGCCAGCAGCTTAGAATATGGGGAGATGGTGTCTGGGGCCAACGTCCTGACTTTC. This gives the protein CASSLEYGEMVSGANVLTF.